A selection of T cell receptor beta chains follows, all from one sample in a study of early T cells in non-severe SARS-CoV-2 infection. TCRdb reprocessed the 5' RACE reads via MiXCR and lists one record per CDR3 protein. The sample has just under 45,000 distinct CDR3 sequences; under 13% are singletons. Sequenced material: whole blood. These receptors all stem from an adult who was a healthcare worker with PCR-confirmed SARS-CoV-2 infection or an uninfected control (not recorded which). The CDR3 runs from the conserved cysteine through the conserved F or W. D genes are given only for firm matches. Clone size is given for some rows only: seen once, a few or many times, or a class if the clone is expanded.

v_call	clone_size	d_call	j_call	cdr3_aa	cdr3_nt
TRBV7-2	many	.	TRBJ1-5	CASSLEGRVREQPQHF	TGTGCCAGCAGCTTAGAGGGCAGGGTCCGGGAGCAGCCCCAGCATTTT
TRBV12-5	.	.	TRBJ2-2	CASGLGTGGELFF	TGTGCTAGTGGTTTGGGCACGGGCGGGGAGCTGTTTTTT
TRBV6-5	.	.	TRBJ1-5	CASRASGGLGNQPQHF	TGTGCCAGCAGGGCTTCCGGGGGTCTTGGCAATCAGCCCCAGCATTTT
TRBV27	many	.	TRBJ2-1	CASCEGGSYNEQFF	TGTGCCAGCTGTGAGGGGGGGTCGTACAATGAGCAGTTCTTC
TRBV2	.	TRBD2	TRBJ2-2	CASSYPGPTREVDTGELFF	TGTGCCAGCAGTTATCCGGGACCCACTCGGGAGGTTGACACCGGGGAGCTGTTTTTT
TRBV2	.	.	TRBJ2-5	CASSRGEETQYF	TGTGCCAGCAGCCGAGGTGAAGAGACCCAGTACTTC
TRBV11-2	.	.	TRBJ1-1	CASSFLGGTEAFF	TGTGCCAGCAGCTTCCTAGGGGGCACTGAAGCTTTCTTT
TRBV29-1	few	TRBD1	TRBJ2-1	CSVEEDRSYNEQFF	TGCAGCGTTGAGGAGGACAGGTCCTACAATGAGCAGTTCTTC
TRBV20-1	.	TRBD2	TRBJ2-1	CSARDEGGLAPSSYNEQFF	TGCAGTGCTAGGGACGAGGGAGGACTAGCGCCTAGCTCCTACAATGAGCAGTTCTTC
TRBV10-1	many	.	TRBJ1-1	CATSGTANTEAFF	TGCGCCACCTCCGGGACCGCAAACACTGAAGCTTTCTTT
TRBV25-1	.	.	TRBJ2-1	CASTTAGNNEQFF	TGTGCCAGCACGACGGCGGGAAACAATGAGCAGTTCTTC
TRBV2	many	.	TRBJ1-2	CASTWSGVYDYGYTF	TGTGCCAGCACCTGGTCGGGCGTATATGACTATGGCTACACCTTC
TRBV4-1	few	TRBD1	TRBJ1-4	CASSRDGTGGNEKLFF	TGCGCCAGCAGCCGGGACGGGACAGGGGGCAATGAAAAACTGTTTTTT
TRBV19	few	TRBD1	TRBJ2-1	CASTWTGGRNEQFF	TGTGCCAGTACTTGGACAGGGGGACGAAATGAGCAGTTCTTC
TRBV27	few	.	TRBJ1-1	CASSLAMNTEAFF	TGTGCCAGCAGTTTGGCCATGAACACTGAAGCTTTCTTT
TRBV7-9	.	.	TRBJ2-5	CASNLATGAEETQYF	TGTGCCAGCAACCTCGCAACCGGGGCAGAAGAGACCCAGTACTTC
TRBV11-2	few	.	TRBJ2-3	CASSLWRPTDTQYF	TGTGCCAGCAGCTTATGGCGGCCGACAGATACGCAGTATTTT
TRBV9	.	.	TRBJ1-5	CASSVGGGLNQPQHF	TGTGCCAGCAGCGTAGGCGGCGGATTAAATCAGCCCCAGCATTTT
TRBV6-6	many	.	TRBJ2-5	CASRFEGTQYF	TGTGCCAGCAGATTTGAAGGGACCCAGTACTTC
TRBV7-2	few	TRBD1	TRBJ2-1	CASSHGQGEGNEQFF	TGTGCCAGCAGCCATGGACAGGGTGAGGGCAATGAGCAGTTCTTC
TRBV6-1	.	TRBD1	TRBJ1-5	CASSRDRLNQPQHF	TGTGCCAGCAGCCGGGACAGACTCAATCAGCCCCAGCATTTT
TRBV3-1	few	TRBD1	TRBJ1-5	CASSQNPGGLQPQHF	TGTGCCAGCAGCCAAAATCCAGGGGGCTTGCAGCCCCAGCATTTT
TRBV10-3	.	TRBD2	TRBJ2-7	CAISEEAGSYEQYF	TGTGCCATCAGTGAGGAAGCGGGGTCCTACGAGCAGTACTTC
TRBV5-1	.	.	TRBJ1-3	CASSLAGVDTIYF	TGCGCCAGCAGCTTGGCCGGGGTGGACACCATATATTTT